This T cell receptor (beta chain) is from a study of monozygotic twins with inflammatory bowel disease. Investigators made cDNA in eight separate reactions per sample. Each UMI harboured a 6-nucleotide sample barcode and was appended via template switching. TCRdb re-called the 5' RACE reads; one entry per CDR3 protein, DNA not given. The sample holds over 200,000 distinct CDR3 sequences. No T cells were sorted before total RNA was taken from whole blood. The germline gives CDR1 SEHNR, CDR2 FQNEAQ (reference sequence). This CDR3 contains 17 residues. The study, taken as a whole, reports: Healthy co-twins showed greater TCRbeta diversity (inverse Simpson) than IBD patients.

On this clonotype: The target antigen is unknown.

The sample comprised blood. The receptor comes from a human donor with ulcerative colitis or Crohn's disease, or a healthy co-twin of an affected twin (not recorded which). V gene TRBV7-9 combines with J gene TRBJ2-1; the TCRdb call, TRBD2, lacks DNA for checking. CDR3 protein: CASSSAVAGGAFNEQFF.